The present T cell receptor beta chain was sequenced within a study of cytomegalovirus exposure and HLA in healthy donors. A remark on this clone: Its antigen is currently unknown.

V was shortened by 3 bases and J by 14 bases, with 27 bases between the two germline ends. CDR1 is SGHNT and CDR2 is YYREEE in the germline V gene (reference sequence). This CDR3 comprises 17 residues. Study-wide points: A later analysis reportedly identified an Asian-associated ancestry cluster as carrying fewer N-insertions than the roughly 670-donor mean.

The primer mix had 60 Vbeta and 13 Jbeta primers. Sequenced by immunoSEQ multiplex PCR; TCRdb stores in-frame clones only, minus some. Altogether about 140,000 clones are present, roughly 81% being singletons, with the ten largest covering around 1.5%. The rearrangement uses TRBV5-4 and TRBJ1-6; D is ambiguous. The TCR originated in a female donor in good health and CMV-seronegative. Sequenced: PBMCs. The chain's CDR3 is CASSSRTGLEVGVTLHF. The CDR3 nucleotides are TGTGCCAGCAGCTCGAGGACTGGGTTGGAGGTTGGGGTCACCCTCCACTTT.